The 20 T cell receptor beta chains reported below all come from one sample, sequenced in a study of blood T cells in healthy people across ages. A J-beta primer mix and a sample-barcoded 5' primer were used in a second PCR of roughly 6 to 12 cycles. TCRdb processed the 5' RACE reads anew with MiXCR; each CDR3 protein has one entry. The table lists 600,000 to 650,000 distinct CDR3 sequences, under 65% of them singletons. The sequenced sample was blood. These receptors were taken from a man in his sixties in good health.

This chain joins TRBV28 and TRBJ2-5; TRBD2 matches 7 bases. The length of the CDR3 is 15 residues. Trimming at V came to 5 bases and at J to 9 bases, leaving 15 bases not matched to a gene. CDR1 is MDHEN and CDR2 is SYDVKM in the germline V gene. The CDR3 DNA reads as TGTGCCAGCAGTACCCGACGGACCGGGGGGAAGGCCCAGTACTTC. Protein sequence: CASSTRRTGGKAQYF.

The CDR3 region has the DNA TGTGCCAGCAGTGAGCTGACTAGCGGGGGGTATACGCAGTATTTT. As protein: CASSELTSGGYTQYF. This chain connects TRBV25-1 to TRBJ2-3; 13 bases match TRBD2. CDR3 length equals 15 residues. V trimming: 3 bases; J trimming: 7 bases; junction bases outside the gene matches: 4. CDR1 and CDR2 from the germline V gene are MGHDK and SYGVNS. The full variable domain, with the rest looked up from reference TRBV25-1 and TRBJ2-3, is EADIYQTPRYLVIGTGKKITLECSQTMGHDKMYWYQQDPGMELHLIHYSYGVNSTEKGDLSSESTVSRIRTEHFPLTLESARPSHTSQYLCASSELTSGGYTQYFGPGTRLTVL.

This clonotype has a single count. This sequence joins TRBV2 and TRBJ2-1; D ambiguous. This CDR3 is 13 amino acids long. Trimming took off 6 bases at V and 5 bases at J, with 11 bases between the two ends. The germline V gene encodes CDR1 SNHLY and CDR2 FYNNEI. As DNA, the CDR3 is TGTGCCAGCAGATCTCCAGCCCACAATGAGCAGTTCTTC. This codes for CASRSPAHNEQFF. The full variable domain, with the rest looked up from reference TRBV2 and TRBJ2-1, is EPEVTQTPSHQVTQMGQEVILRCVPISNHLYFYWYRQILGQKVEFLVSFYNNEISEKSEIFDDQFSVERPDGSNFTLKIRSTKLEDSAMYFCASRSPAHNEQFFGPGTRLTVL.

The rearrangement joins TRBV3-1 to TRBJ2-5, with 11 bases lining up with TRBD2. The CDR3 is 17 residues long. Germline trimming cut 0 bases from V and 5 bases from J; bases unmatched to any gene: 8. CDR1 is LGHDT, CDR2 YNNKEL, per germline (reference sequence). The CDR3, as DNA: TGTGCCAGCAGCCAAGATGCTAGCGGGGGGCTCCAGGAGACCCAGTACTTC. This codes for CASSQDASGGLQETQYF.

The chain uses TRBV25-1 and TRBJ2-1, with 7 positions matching TRBD2. With V trimmed by 4 bases and J by 2 bases, 5 bases remained unmatched. Germline assignment: CDR1 MGHDK and CDR2 SYGVNS. The CDR3 extends over 15 amino acids. CDR3 in amino acids: CASSGSAGTYNEQFF. The CDR3 DNA sequence: TGTGCCAGCAGTGGTTCAGCGGGAACCTACAATGAGCAGTTCTTC.

V and J are TRBV4-2 and TRBJ2-1, with D perhaps matching TRBD2 (6 bases). Trimming shortened V by 0 bases and J by 5 bases, and 11 bases separated the two germline ends. Germline V gives CDR1 LGHNA, CDR2 YNFKEQ. The CDR3 sequence is 15 residues long. CDR3 residues: CASSQDGGAHNEQFF. The CDR3 nucleotides are TGTGCCAGCAGCCAAGATGGAGGGGCCCACAATGAGCAGTTCTTC.

CDR3 sequence: CASSLASGFNEAFF. The CDR3 DNA follows: TGTGCCAGCAGCTTAGCCTCGGGCTTCAATGAAGCTTTCTTT. This chain joins TRBV7-2 and TRBJ1-1; D gene uncertain. V lost 0 bases and J lost 7, with 12 bases in between. Germline CDR1 SGHTA, CDR2 FQGNSA. The CDR3 has 14 residues. The full variable domain, its missing parts supplied by reference TRBV7-2 and TRBJ1-1, is GAGVSQSPSNKVTEKGKDVELRCDPISGHTALYWYRQSLGQGLEFLIYFQGNSAPDKSGLPSDRFSAERTGGSVSTLTIQRTQQEDSAVYLCASSLASGFNEAFFGQGTRLTVV.

This clonotype turned up a few times. This CDR3 reads CASSVYDRGYNEQFF. CDR3 DNA sequence: TGTGCCAGCAGCGTATATGATAGGGGCTACAATGAGCAGTTCTTC. This chain uses TRBV9 with TRBJ2-1, with a possible D match to TRBD1 (5 bases). This CDR3 contains 15 residues. V shed 1 base and J shed 3 bases, with 11 bases lying between them. Germline V gene sequence: CDR1 SGDLS, CDR2 YYNGEE. Based on the CDR3 plus reference TRBV9 and TRBJ2-1, the full variable domain is DSGVTQTPKHLITATGQRVTLRCSPRSGDLSVYWYQQSLDQGLQFLIQYYNGEERAKGNILERFSAQQFPDLHSELNLSSLELGDSALYFCASSVYDRGYNEQFFGPGTRLTVL.

This clonotype was picked up a small number of times. The V call is TRBV20-1, the J call TRBJ2-5; 10 positions agree with TRBD2. Germline CDR1 is DFQATT and CDR2 is SNEGSKA (reference sequence). Trimming took 2 bases from V and 2 from J; bases not matched to a gene: 5. The CDR3 is 15 amino acids. The CDR3 nucleotides read TGCAGTGCTAGATTAGCGGGGGGCTCTCAAGAGACCCAGTACTTC. This encodes CSARLAGGSQETQYF.

The J gene is TRBJ2-6, the V gene TRBV5-1; D is ambiguous. V lost 3 bases and J lost 0, with 10 bases in between. Germline-derived CDR1 and CDR2 are SGHRS and YFSETQ. The CDR3 length is 16 residues. CDR3 in DNA: TGCGCCAGCAGCTCCGCCACGCTCTCTGGGGCCAACGTCCTGACTTTC. Protein: CASSSATLSGANVLTF.

This clonotype was counted at least ten times. This chain uses TRBV13 with TRBJ2-7, with unresolved D. V lost 4 bases and J lost 7, with 20 bases in between. Germline assignment: CDR1 PRHDT and CDR2 FYEKMQ (reference sequence). The CDR3 has 15 residues. The chain's CDR3 is CASSSSRPLPGEQYF. The CDR3 bases are TGTGCCAGCAGCTCCTCCCGGCCACTACCCGGTGAGCAGTACTTC.

This clonotype was observed a few times. The V call is TRBV7-2, the J call TRBJ2-3; D call uncertain. Germline V gives CDR1 SGHTA, CDR2 FQGNSA. This CDR3 spans 14 amino acids. Trimming cost V 1 base and J 3 bases, with 8 bases left between them. The CDR3 region has the DNA TGTGCCAGCAGCTTAGAATGGCAGACAGATACGCAGTATTTT. It codes for CASSLEWQTDTQYF.

The rearrangement joins TRBV10-2 to TRBJ2-5; 7 bases align to TRBD2. Germline values: CDR1 WSHSY, CDR2 SAAADI. The CDR3 spans 13 residues. After removal of 2 bases from V and 10 bases from J, the junction contained 7 bases not matched to a gene. The chain's CDR3 is CASSERLAKSQYF. The CDR3 DNA reads as TGCGCCAGCAGTGAGCGACTAGCTAAGAGCCAGTACTTC.

The chain links TRBV5-1 to TRBJ1-2; 10 bases map to TRBD1. J was trimmed by 0 bases and V by 0 bases; bases with no gene match: 8. The CDR3 runs to 18 residues. Germline V lookup: CDR1 SGHRS, CDR2 YFSETQ. The CDR3 region has the DNA TGCGCCAGCAGCTTGGACCCACCCGGGACAGGGGCTAACTATGGCTACACCTTC. Translating gives CASSLDPPGTGANYGYTF.

The V gene is TRBV14, the J gene TRBJ2-1; D may be TRBD1 or TRBD2 (6 bases each). The V end was cut by 1 base, the J end by 10 bases, with 20 bases between. The CDR3 runs to 16 residues. Germline CDR1 reads SGHDN; CDR2 reads FVKESK. This CDR3 reads CASSQVGGLNRQEQFF. DNA of the CDR3: TGTGCCAGCAGCCAAGTTGGGGGGCTGAATCGTCAGGAGCAGTTCTTC.

This chain connects TRBV7-2 to TRBJ2-3, with D unclear. V was cut by 2 bases and J by 1 base, with 10 bases left in between. The CDR3 spans 15 residues. CDR1 is SGHTA and CDR2 is FQGNSA in the germline V gene. The DNA for the CDR3 is TGTGCCAGCAGCTTATTACCAAGGGGCACAGATACGCAGTATTTT. This encodes CASSLLPRGTDTQYF.

The chain employs TRBV14 and TRBJ2-7, with D hard to call. The ends were cut back, 0 bases at V and 3 bases at J, with 9 bases in the middle. This CDR3 region has 14 residues. Germline V gene data show CDR1 as SGHDN and CDR2 as FVKESK. Here the CDR3 reads CASSQDVGIYEQYF. CDR3 in DNA: TGTGCCAGCAGCCAAGATGTGGGCATCTACGAGCAGTACTTC.

The V and J genes are TRBV20-1 and TRBJ2-3, with D perhaps matching TRBD1 or TRBD2 (5 bases each). The CDR3 is 16 amino acids. Germline loops: CDR1 DFQATT, CDR2 SNEGSKA (reference sequence). Here the CDR3 DNA reads TGCAGCCCCGGGACGGCCGATTCCTTTAGCACAGATACGCAGTATTTT. It codes for CSPGTADSFSTDTQYF.

The chain combines TRBV5-1 with TRBJ2-7, with 8 bases that match TRBD1. Looked up from germline, CDR1 is SGHRS and CDR2 is YFSETQ. The CDR3 is made up of 15 amino acids. V trimming: 1 base; J trimming: 2 bases; junction bases outside the gene matches: 5. CDR3 residues: CASSLSPGGAYEQYF. The CDR3 DNA reads TGCGCCAGCAGCTTGTCCCCAGGGGGCGCCTACGAGCAGTACTTC.

The V call is TRBV3-1, the J call TRBJ2-1, with D hard to call. Germline CDR1 reads LGHDT; CDR2 reads YNNKEL (reference sequence). The CDR3 consists of 14 residues. V shed 4 bases and J shed 5 bases, with 12 bases lying between them. CDR3 sequence (DNA): TGTGCCAGCAGCCGTCTGGCCGCGAACAATGAGCAGTTCTTC. This sequence encodes CASSRLAANNEQFF.